This TCR beta chain was profiled in a study of blood T cell repertoires in COVID-19. Trimming left V 1 base short and J 8 bases short, with 17 bases between. The CDR3 sequence is 15 residues long. CDR1 SGHDN and CDR2 FVKESK come from the germline V gene. In the authors' methods: Quantification of nucleated cells was approximated via reference gene primer amplification. Method: immunoSEQ multiplex PCR; TCRdb's copy keeps in-frame clones and lacks some. From that table come the V and J calls and clone size; the DNA was used to work out D and trimming. Among about 210,000 clones listed, around nine tenths were seen once. Cohort allocation depended upon clinical history that participants reported.

The V call is TRBV14, the J call TRBJ1-2; D is unresolved. The source is a woman in her 30s who had been exposed to COVID-19. Source material: PBMCs or T cells enriched from blood (not recorded which). Here the CDR3 reads CASSQAPGPMFGYTF. CDR3 bases: TGTGCCAGCAGCCAAGCCCCGGGTCCTATGTTCGGCTACACCTTC.